One sample yielded the 14 T cell receptor beta chains listed below, sequenced in a study of cytomegalovirus exposure and HLA in healthy donors. This table comes from immunoSEQ multiplex PCR, and its TCRdb copy is limited to in-frame clones, with some not included. The data show about 260,000 clones, 90% seen once. The sequenced sample was PBMCs. These receptors all come from a woman aged 25 to 39 in good health and CMV-seronegative.

The chain joins TRBV7-3 to TRBJ2-3; 7 nucleotides align to TRBD2. Germline CDR1 and CDR2: SGHTA and FQGTGA. Germline trimming cut 4 bases from V and 2 bases from J; bases unmatched to any gene: 3. There are 14 residues in the CDR3. CDR3 DNA sequence: TGTGCCAGCAGCTCGGGGGGTTCCACAGATACGCAGTATTTT. It translates to CASSSGGSTDTQYF. The complete variable domain, with remaining parts taken from reference TRBV7-3 and TRBJ2-3, reads GAGVSQTPSNKVTEKGKYVELRCDPISGHTALYWYRQSLGQGPEFLIYFQGTGAADDSGLPNDRFFAVRPEGSVSTLKIQRTERGDSAVYLCASSSGGSTDTQYFGPGTRLTVL.

The gene calls are TRBV5-1 and TRBJ2-7, with 11 bases lining up with TRBD1. The trim removed 0 bases at V and 4 bases at J, leaving 3 bases unmatched. The germline V gene has CDR1 SGHRS and CDR2 YFSETQ. The CDR3 spans 15 residues. CDR3 in amino acids: CASSLADRGQYEQYF. The CDR3 region has the DNA TGCGCCAGCAGCTTGGCGGACAGGGGGCAGTACGAGCAGTACTTC.

The J gene is TRBJ2-1, the V gene TRBV27; a weak D match, TRBD2 (5 bases). V was pared by 2 bases and J by 5 bases, with 10 bases between. This CDR3 has 14 amino acids. The V gene's germline CDR1 is MNHEY and CDR2 SMNVEV (reference sequence). CDR3 region: CASSLRTLHNEQFF. CDR3 nucleotides: TGTGCCAGCAGTTTAAGGACTCTCCACAATGAGCAGTTCTTC.

The chain carries TRBV15 and TRBJ2-7, with D tentatively TRBD1 (6 bases). There are 17 residues in the CDR3. Germline CDR1 is LNHNV and CDR2 is YYDKDF (reference sequence). V lost 0 bases, J lost 3 bases, and 18 bases lay in between. The CDR3 region has the DNA TGTGCCACCAGCAGAGATCAGCTCGGACAGCGTATCTACGAGCAGTACTTC. Encoded protein: CATSRDQLGQRIYEQYF.

This sequence joins TRBV13 and TRBJ2-4; 11 positions agree with TRBD2. The V gene's germline CDR1 is PRHDT and CDR2 FYEKMQ (reference sequence). V shed 5 bases and J 0 bases; nucleotides not matched to a gene: 3. The CDR3 is 16 amino acids. CDR3 amino acids: CASSKTSGVAKNIQYF. CDR3 bases: TGTGCCAGCAGCAAGACTAGCGGGGTAGCCAAAAACATTCAGTACTTC.

The V call is TRBV27, the J call TRBJ2-3; 8 positions agree with TRBD2. The CDR3 has 15 amino acids. V lost 5 bases, J lost 2 bases, and 6 bases stayed unmatched. Looked up from germline, CDR1 is MNHEY and CDR2 is SMNVEV (reference sequence). The CDR3 loop reads CASSKIAGYTDTQYF. The CDR3 region has the DNA TGTGCCAGCAGTAAAATAGCGGGGTACACAGATACGCAGTATTTT.

The rearrangement joins TRBV29-1 to TRBJ2-7; 9 bases line up with TRBD1. The CDR3 totals 14 residues. V gave up 3 bases and J gave up 7 bases; unmatched junction bases: 10. The germline V gene has CDR1 SQVTM and CDR2 ANQGSEA. The CDR3 here is CSVEPGQGGLEQYF. The CDR3 DNA reads as TGCAGCGTTGAGCCGGGACAGGGAGGTCTGGAGCAGTACTTC.

In its sample, this clone was seen once. J is TRBJ1-1 and V is TRBV5-1; 8 positions agree with TRBD1. Germline CDR1 reads SGHRS; CDR2 reads YFSETQ. Losses at the gene ends were 5 bases for V and 4 bases for J; bases not matched to a gene: 10. The CDR3 runs 15 residues. The CDR3 nucleotides read TGCGCCAGCAGTATAAATCAGGGGGCCGCCACTGAAGCTTTCTTT. Protein product: CASSINQGAATEAFF.

The genes are TRBV5-1 and TRBJ1-5, with D tentatively TRBD1 (5 bases). CDR3 length: 14 residues. Between the trimmed V and J ends, which lost 4 bases and 4 bases, there was a span of 12 bases. Looked up from germline, CDR1 is SGHRS and CDR2 is YFSETQ. This CDR3 reads CASSRLGGNQPQHF. The DNA for the CDR3 is TGCGCCAGCAGCCGCTTGGGGGGAAATCAGCCCCAGCATTTT.

The table lists this clone with a count of one. The V gene is TRBV19, the J gene TRBJ1-2, with 7 bases matching TRBD1. J was trimmed by 14 bases and V by 1 base; bases with no gene match: 7. Germline CDR1 reads LNHDA; CDR2 reads SQIVND (reference sequence). This CDR3 is 12 amino acids long. The chain's CDR3 is CASSIARGEYTF. Written as DNA, the CDR3 is TGTGCCAGTAGTATAGCCAGGGGGGAATATACCTTC.

The rearrangement joins TRBV28 to TRBJ2-7; 9 bases map to TRBD1. The CDR3 is 15 amino acids. V shed 6 bases, J shed 4 bases, and the junction held 10 bases outside the gene matches. Looked up from germline, CDR1 is MDHEN and CDR2 is SYDVKM. Here the CDR3 reads CASRKKGQGRYEQYF. The CDR3 DNA sequence: TGTGCCAGCAGGAAAAAGGGACAGGGACGATACGAGCAGTACTTC.

The chain employs TRBV6-6 and TRBJ2-3; 10 bases agree with TRBD2. Trimming took 2 bases from V and 9 from J; bases not matched to a gene: 2. The CDR3 length is 13 residues. Germline V lookup: CDR1 MNHNY, CDR2 SVGAGI (reference sequence). In DNA, the CDR3 is TGTGCCAGCAGTTACGTAGCGGGAGGCACGCAGTATTTT. The encoded protein is CASSYVAGGTQYF.

The V and J genes are TRBV9 and TRBJ2-2; 10 bases align to TRBD2. Losses at the gene ends were 0 bases for V and 2 bases for J; bases not matched to a gene: 4. CDR1 SGDLS and CDR2 YYNGEE come from the germline V gene. The length of the CDR3 is 17 residues. The CDR3 bases are TGTGCCAGCAGCGTAGAACGACTAGCGGGTAACACCGGGGAGCTGTTTTTT. Its protein is CASSVERLAGNTGELFF.

In the case of this clone: One junction end disagrees with the germline gene, perhaps due to a read error. The rearrangement uses TRBV7-2 and TRBJ2-7, with 10 nucleotides matching TRBD1. The CDR3 totals 16 residues. The germline V gene encodes CDR1 SGHTA and CDR2 FQGNSA. CDR3 residues: CASSLAPGQGNYKQYF. The DNA of the CDR3 is TGTGCCAGCAGCTTAGCGCCGGGACAGGGGAACTACAAGCAGTACTTC.